This record concerns one TCR beta chain sequence. The PCR employed 60 Vbeta primers together with 13 Jbeta primers. The repertoire was sequenced with immunoSEQ multiplex PCR; TCRdb's copy has only in-frame clones and lacks some. The data contain 100,000 to 130,000 clones, 76% of them singletons. The data belong to a study of cytomegalovirus exposure and HLA in healthy donors. Study summary: Sequencing of 150 million to 200 million T cells in an earlier analysis found roughly 120 million unique TCR beta sequences.

This sequence was found in a young man in good health and CMV-seronegative. The specimen was PBMCs.

The CDR3 DNA follows: TGTGCCAGCAGCTTGGTCGGGTTCAATCAGCCCCAGCATTTT. This translates into CASSLVGFNQPQHF. The chain employs TRBV5-6 and TRBJ1-5; D is ambiguous. This CDR3 is 14 amino acids long. CDR1 is SGHDT, CDR2 YYEEEE, per germline. The V end was cut by 0 bases, the J end by 3 bases, with 7 bases between.